This paragraph reports one TCR beta chain. The antigen is not known. The source of the sample is a study of blood T cells in healthy people across ages. They isolated at least 6.5 million PBMCs from each sample. The study's findings and limits: Long-lived and aged donors differed, with more naive CD4+ cells and higher diversity in the long-lived.

With a J-beta primer mix and a sample-barcoded 5' primer, a second PCR ran about 7 to 11 cycles. Template switching added a 12-random-nucleotide identifier to every cDNA molecule. CDR3-containing paired-end reads numbering at least 2.5 million came from each sample. TCRdb reprocessed the 5' RACE reads via MiXCR and lists one record per CDR3 protein. The table includes around 1,500,000 distinct CDR3 sequences, roughly 28% detected once. V lost 6 bases, J lost 1 base, and 12 bases lay in between. The CDR3 covers 15 residues. Germline CDR1 and CDR2: SEHNR and FQNEAQ (reference sequence). Material: blood. V is TRBV7-9 and J is TRBJ1-4; D gene unclear. The sequence came from a woman in her 30s in good health. CDR3 coding DNA: TGTGCCAGCAGGGCTATTTTGGGAACTAATGAAAAACTGTTTTTT. Translation gives CASRAILGTNEKLFF.